This TCR beta chain was sequenced for a study of blood T cell repertoires in COVID-19. Some clones are missing from TCRdb's copy, which holds only in-frame ones; the method was immunoSEQ multiplex PCR. Of fewer than 70,000 clones in the sample, around 79% were seen once. CDR1 is MNHEY and CDR2 is SVGEGT in the germline V gene. CDR3 size: 14 residues. V was trimmed by 5 bases and J by 3 bases, leaving 14 bases between them. This TCR was recovered from a human donor in a cohort sampled during active COVID-19. Material for sequencing was peripheral blood. V usage is TRBV6-2 or TRBV6-3 and J usage is TRBJ2-7; D unclear. CDR3 loop: CASSHREARYEQYF. CDR3 DNA sequence: TGTGCCAGCAGTCACCGCGAAGCCCGCTACGAGCAGTACTTC.